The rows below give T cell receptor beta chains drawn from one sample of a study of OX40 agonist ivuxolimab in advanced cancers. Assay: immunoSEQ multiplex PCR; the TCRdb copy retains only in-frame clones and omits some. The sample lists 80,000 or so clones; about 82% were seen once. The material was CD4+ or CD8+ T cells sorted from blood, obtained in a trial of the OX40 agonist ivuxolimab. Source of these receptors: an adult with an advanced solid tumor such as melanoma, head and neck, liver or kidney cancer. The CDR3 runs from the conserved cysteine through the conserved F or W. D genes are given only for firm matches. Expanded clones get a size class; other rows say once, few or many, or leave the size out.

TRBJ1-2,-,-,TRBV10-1,TGCGCCAGCAGTGAGCACAGGAACTATGGCTACACCTTC,CASSEHRNYGYTF
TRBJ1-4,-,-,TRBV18,TGTGCCAGCTCACCAGGCGTTCTGGCAACTAATGAAAAACTGTTTTTT,CASSPGVLATNEKLFF
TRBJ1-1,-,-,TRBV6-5,TGTGCCAGCACCCGGGCCCTTGAAGCTTTCTTT,CASTRALEAFF
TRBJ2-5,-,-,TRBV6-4,TGTGCCAGCAGTACCCGACAGCAAGAGACCCAGTACTTC,CASSTRQQETQYF
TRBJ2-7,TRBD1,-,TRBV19,TGTGCCAGTAGTATGGCCCCCAGGGGGATACAGTACTTC,CASSMAPRGIQYF
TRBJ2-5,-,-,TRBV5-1,TGCGCCAGCAGCTTTCGTGAAGGGGAGAGGATCCAGTACTTC,CASSFREGERIQYF
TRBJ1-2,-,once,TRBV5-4,TGTGCCAGCAGCTTGGTGGTGGGGGGCTACACCTTC,CASSLVVGGYTF
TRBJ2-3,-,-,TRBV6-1,TGTGCCAGCAGTCCCCTGACCAGCACAGATACGCAGTATTTT,CASSPLTSTDTQYF
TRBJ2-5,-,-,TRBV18,TGTGCCAGCTCACCACGGGCAGGGGATGTGGGAGAGACCCAGTACTTC,CASSPRAGDVGETQYF
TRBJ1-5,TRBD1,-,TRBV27,TGTGCCAGCAGTTCCAGAGGGACAGGGTTCAATCAGCCCCAGCATTTT,CASSSRGTGFNQPQHF
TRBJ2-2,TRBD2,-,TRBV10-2,TGCGCCAGCAGACCAAATCTAGCGGGAGACACCGGGGAGCTGTTTTTT,CASRPNLAGDTGELFF
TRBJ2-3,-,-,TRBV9,TGTGCCAGCAGCGTAAACCACATTCCTAGCACAGATACGCAGTATTTT,CASSVNHIPSTDTQYF
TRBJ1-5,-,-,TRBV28,TGTGCCAGCAGATATTACGCGGGCAGCAATCAGCCCCAGCATTTT,CASRYYAGSNQPQHF
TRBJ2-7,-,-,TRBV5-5,TGTGCCAGCAGCTTGAGTGGGGACTTCTACGAGCAGTACTTC,CASSLSGDFYEQYF
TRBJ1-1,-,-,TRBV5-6,TGTGCCAGCAGCCCCGAGGGGGGTCGCACTGAAGCTTTCTTT,CASSPEGGRTEAFF
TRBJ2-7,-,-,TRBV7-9,TGTGCCAGCAGCTTATTGGGAGACGAGCAGTACTTC,CASSLLGDEQYF
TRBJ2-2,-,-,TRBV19,TGTGCCAGTAGTATACGGCGGATTGCCCCAAACACCGGGGAGCTGTTTTTT,CASSIRRIAPNTGELFF
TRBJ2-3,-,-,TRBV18,TGTGCCAGCTCACGGTTATCAGATACGCAGTATTTT,CASSRLSDTQYF
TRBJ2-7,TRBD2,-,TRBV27,TGTGCCAGCAGGAGGGAGGGCCGAGGAGAGCAGTACTTC,CASRREGRGEQYF
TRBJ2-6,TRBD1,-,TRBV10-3,TGTGCCATCAGTGCGGGACAGGGGGCATCAACTGGGGCCAACGTCCTGACTTTC,CAISAGQGASTGANVLTF
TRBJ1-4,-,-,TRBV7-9,TGTGCCAGCAGCCATGGGGAGGGGCGTGAAAAACTGTTTTTT,CASSHGEGREKLFF
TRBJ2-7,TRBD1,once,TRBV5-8,TGTGCCAGCAGCTTGGGGGAATACAGGGGAAGGTACGAGCAGTACTTC,CASSLGEYRGRYEQYF